These 12 T cell receptor beta chains came from one sample sequenced in a study of tumor-infiltrating lymphocytes in primary liver carcinoma. Scientists recovered RNA and DNA together from roughly 21-30 mg of unsorted bulk tissue. From approximately 530 ng of total RNA, TCR beta-specific cDNA was reverse-transcribed using a constant-region primer. Three nested multiplex PCR rounds, a slightly modified ARM-PCR method, built the TCR beta libraries. For 10 cycles apiece, the opening two PCR rounds ran with TRBV1-TRBV30 forward primers and a C-beta reverse primer. MiXCR was run by TCRdb on the multiplex PCR reads, yielding one entry per CDR3 protein. The table shows roughly 48,000 distinct CDR3 sequences, with about 80% occurring only once. Sequences were obtained from liver tumor tissue from sampling region 3. Subset indicated: tumor region T3, left-lateral pole. These receptors came from a man aged 35-49 years with primary liver carcinoma and hepatitis B virus infection.

The chain uses TRBV5-4 and TRBJ2-3, with 9 nucleotides matching TRBD2. Germline CDR1 SGHNT, CDR2 YYREEE (reference sequence). Trimming took 6 bases from V and 4 from J; bases not matched to a gene: 9. This CDR3 is 15 amino acids long. The CDR3 protein is CASNIAGEGADTQYF. As DNA, the CDR3 is TGTGCCAGCAACATAGCGGGAGAAGGAGCAGATACGCAGTATTTT.

The chain joins TRBV12-3 or TRBV12-4 to TRBJ1-5, with D uncertain. Near its end, the DNA agrees better with TRBJ2-3, so the J call may be wrong. The CDR3 contains 14 residues. The CDR3 region is CASGNGPSNQPQYF. The CDR3 DNA reads TGTGCCAGCGGCAATGGCCCAAGCAATCAGCCTCAGTATTTT.

The rearrangement links TRBV10-3 to TRBJ2-7; D is unresolved. The germline V gene has CDR1 ENHRY and CDR2 SYGVKD. This CDR3 is built from 12 residues. Trimming left V 8 bases short and J 6 bases short, with 14 bases between. The CDR3 here is CAIGILLCEQYF. In DNA, the CDR3 is TGTGCCATCGGTATCCTATTATGCGAGCAGTACTTC.

The chain combines TRBV5-4 with TRBJ2-1; no definite D call. The CDR3 length is 11 residues. Looked up from germline, CDR1 is SGHNT and CDR2 is YYREEE (reference sequence). V gave up 9 bases and J gave up 14 bases, with 18 bases separating them. The chain's CDR3 is CANILRTQEFF. CDR3 sequence (DNA): TGTGCCAACATCCTTCGGACGCAGGAGTTCTTC.

This clonotype was counted only a few times. A much larger clone differs from this one at a single base, so this may be a read error. The chain is built from TRBV29-1 and TRBJ2-3; the match to TRBD2 covers 10 bases. The germline V gene encodes CDR1 SQVTM and CDR2 ANQGSEA. CDR3 length: 16 residues. In nucleotides, the CDR3 is TGCAGCGCTGAAGAAGTAGCTAGCGGGAGCGCAGATACGCAGTATTTT. It translates to CSAEEVASGSADTQYF.

A word on this clonotype: A much larger clone sits a single nucleotide away, making a read error possible. The chain employs TRBV2 and TRBJ2-1; D is ambiguous. Germline loops: CDR1 SNHLY, CDR2 FYNNEI. The CDR3 is 15 amino acids. The chain's CDR3 is CACSERPYPYNEQFF. CDR3 nucleotide sequence: TGTGCCTGCAGTGAGAGACCATACCCTTACAATGAGCAGTTCTTC.

Points on this clonotype: Relative to the germline gene, one junction end is altered; a read error may explain this. The chain employs TRBV6-5 and TRBJ2-3, with TRBD2 identical over 10 bases. The germline V gene encodes CDR1 MNHEY and CDR2 SVGAGI. The CDR3 covers 15 residues. CDR3 sequence: CANSSWTSGRDTQYF. Written as DNA, the CDR3 is TGTGCCAACAGTTCCTGGACTAGCGGCCGAGATACGCAGTATTTT.

Note on this clonotype: A much larger clone differs by one base, so this may be a read error. The V and J genes are TRBV5-5 and TRBJ2-1; D unclear. This CDR3 contains 13 residues. Trimming took 0 bases from V and 9 from J, leaving 10 bases between them. Germline CDR1 SGHKS, CDR2 YYEKEE (reference sequence). CDR3 protein: CASSLGAHSEQFF. The DNA for the CDR3 is TGTGCCAGCAGCTTGGGGGCTCACAGTGAGCAGTTCTTC.

The chain employs TRBV6-1 and TRBJ1-4; D gene uncertain. Germline assignment: CDR1 MNHNS and CDR2 SASEGT. The CDR3 sequence is 13 residues long. Between the trimmed V and J ends, which lost 10 bases and 5 bases, there was a span of 14 bases. The CDR3 sequence: CAITRQINEKLFF. CDR3 bases: TGTGCCATCACGAGGCAGATAAATGAAAAACTGTTTTTT.

To note about this clonotype: The junction does not match germline at one end; this may be a read error. The chain uses TRBV7-8 and TRBJ1-1, with TRBD1 as a possible D gene (6 bases). The CDR3 covers 14 residues. The germline V gene encodes CDR1 SGHVS and CDR2 FQNEAQ. CDR3 loop: CASGPLGGDTEAFF. The CDR3 DNA sequence: TGTGCCAGCGGCCCCCTAGGAGGGGACACTGAAGCCTTCTTT.

In the case of this clonotype: An end of the junction does not agree with germline; a read error may underlie this. The chain uses TRBV6-5 and TRBJ1-3, with D possibly matching TRBD1 (5 bases). Germline V CDR1 and CDR2: MNHEY, SVGAGI. The CDR3 length is 15 residues. The CDR3 region is CAGSFGTSSGSTIYF. For the CDR3, the DNA is TGTGCCGGCAGTTTCGGGACCAGCTCTGGAAGCACCATATATTTT.

As for this clonotype: The junction differs from germline at one of its ends, possibly a read error. V gene TRBV6-1 combines with J gene TRBJ2-7; 7 nucleotides agree with TRBD2. CDR1 and CDR2 from the germline V gene are MNHNS and SASEGT. The CDR3 contains 12 residues. The CDR3 here is CVSSESREGQYF. For the CDR3, the DNA is TGTGTCAGCAGTGAATCTAGGGAGGGGCAGTACTTC.